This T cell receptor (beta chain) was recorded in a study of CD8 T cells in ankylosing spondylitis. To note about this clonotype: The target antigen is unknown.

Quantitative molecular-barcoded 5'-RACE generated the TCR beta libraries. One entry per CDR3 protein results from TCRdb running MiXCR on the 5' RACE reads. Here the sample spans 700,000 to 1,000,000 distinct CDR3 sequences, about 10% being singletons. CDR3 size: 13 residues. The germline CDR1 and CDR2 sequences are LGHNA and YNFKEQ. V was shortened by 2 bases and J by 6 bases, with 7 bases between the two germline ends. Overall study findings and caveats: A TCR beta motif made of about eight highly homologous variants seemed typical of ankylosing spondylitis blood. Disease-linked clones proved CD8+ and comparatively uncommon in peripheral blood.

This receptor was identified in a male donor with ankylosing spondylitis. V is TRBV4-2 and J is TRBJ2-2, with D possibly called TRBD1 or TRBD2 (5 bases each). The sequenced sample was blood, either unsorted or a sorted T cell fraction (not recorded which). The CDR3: CASSQRGPGELFF. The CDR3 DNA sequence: TGTGCCAGCAGCCAAAGGGGACCCGGGGAGCTGTTTTTT.